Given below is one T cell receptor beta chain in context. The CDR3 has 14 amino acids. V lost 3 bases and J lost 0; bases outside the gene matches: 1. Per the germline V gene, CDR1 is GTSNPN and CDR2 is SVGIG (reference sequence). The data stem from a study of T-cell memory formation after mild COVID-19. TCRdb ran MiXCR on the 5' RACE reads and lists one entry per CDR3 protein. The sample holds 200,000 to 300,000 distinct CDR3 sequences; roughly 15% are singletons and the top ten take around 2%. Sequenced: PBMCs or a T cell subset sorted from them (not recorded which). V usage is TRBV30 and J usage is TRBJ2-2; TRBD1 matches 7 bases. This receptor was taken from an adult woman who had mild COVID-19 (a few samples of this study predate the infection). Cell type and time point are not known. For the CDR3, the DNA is TGTGCCTGGAGGACAGGGACGAACACCGGGGAGCTGTTTTTT. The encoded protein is CAWRTGTNTGELFF. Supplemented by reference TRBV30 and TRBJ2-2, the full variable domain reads SQTIHQWPATLVQPVGSPLSLECTVEGTSNPNLYWYRQAAGRGLQLLFYSVGIGQISSEVPQNLSASRPQDRQFILSSKKLLLSDSGFYLCAWRTGTNTGELFFGEGSRLTVL.